This TCR beta chain stems from a study of blood T cell repertoires in COVID-19. Study summary: Spain, Italy and the United States supplied samples that represented acute and convalescent COVID-19. From T cells, B-cell-depleted T cells, or PBMCs came the material, which was cDNA or gDNA.

This CDR3 comprises 14 residues. The germline gives CDR1 SGHRS, CDR2 YFSETQ. J was trimmed by 10 bases and V by 0 bases; bases with no gene match: 8. Per the original methods: Amplified reference gene primers provided the basis for estimating nucleated cell counts. The repertoire was sequenced with immunoSEQ multiplex PCR; TCRdb's copy has only in-frame clones and lacks some. V, J and clone size reflect that table, while D and trimming were determined from the DNA. The sample contains roughly 220,000 clones, approximately 80% of which appear only once. The receptor comes from an elderly woman with COVID-19, enrolled during active disease. Material: peripheral blood. The V call is TRBV5-1, the J call TRBJ1-2, with 8 bases lining up with TRBD1. The CDR3 sequence is CASSLASDRADYTF. For the CDR3, the DNA is TGCGCCAGCAGCTTGGCTTCGGACAGGGCGGACTACACCTTC.